This entry is about one T cell receptor (beta chain). The specificity of this receptor is unknown. One base away there is no much larger clone; base qualities are not given. Its CDR3 holds 13 amino acids, cysteine through phenylalanine. Only CDR3 DNA remains: 39 bases, in frame from the first base. Trimming takes 8 bases from V and 5 bases from J, and the germline ends sit 15 bases apart. As encoded in the germline V gene, CDR1 is MDHEN while CDR2 is SYDVKM. TCRbeta CDR3 regions were amplified from genomic DNA using the immunoSEQ Assay, a bias-controlled multiplex PCR. The paper's processing steps were these. The number of nucleated cells in each sample was estimated from the amplification of reference gene primers within the assay. Sequence reads were collapsed and filtered to measure the absolute abundance of every unique TCRbeta CDR3 rearrangement. Productive Simpson clonality was computed per sample as the square root of Simpson's diversity index over productive rearrangements. TCRdb took over this immuneACCESS table, retaining in-frame rearrangements with V and J assigned. Such tables are incomplete; in checked studies, under half of the missing clones stem from an unresolved V gene, and the remainder is unexplained. Clonal size and the V and J genes are those of that table, whereas D and trimming came from the DNA. In all, the sample holds about 260,000 clones, and about 88% of those were seen once. Around 3.6% of the sample lies in the top ten.

The collaborating institutions used their own protocols to collect whole blood in K2EDTA tubes. Collaborator samples were shipped for TCRbeta analysis as frozen whole blood, isolated PBMCs, or DNA extracted from either sample type. The sample belongs to a study of blood T cell repertoires in COVID-19 (dated by TCRdb to about 2020). At the level of the whole study: Samples covering the acute and convalescent phases of COVID-19 were provided by collaborators in the United States, Italy and Spain. Sample metadata almost always included a de-identified subject ID, COVID-19 status, age in years and sex. The samples were drawn from the first 160 participants of the ongoing ImmuneRACE study and from about 1,200 subjects provided by 6 global collaborators. Where HLA class I and class II types were available, the types were taken from metadata supplied by the sample provider, not from assay-based typing. Subjects who had been exposed to COVID-19, were actively infected with it, or had recovered from it provided the deeply sampled blood TCRbeta repertoires that made up the dataset. The repertoires were released in a freely available public database meant as a resource for research on the immune response to SARS-CoV-2. The material from the prospective study consisted of cDNA or gDNA derived from T cells, B-cell-depleted T cells, or PBMCs.

The research as a whole found: The quantity of clinical and demographic metadata differed by source and by participant and was supplied without curation.

The sequenced material came from peripheral blood. The V and J genes are TRBV28 and TRBJ1-2; the best D guess is TRBD1, with 6 bases matching. This clonotype was obtained from a man aged 18 to 30 with active or convalescent COVID-19. The CDR3 region has the sequence CASGDTVAYGYTF. DNA sequence: TGTGCCAGCGGGGACACCGTAGCATATGGCTACACCTTC.